The 19 T cell receptor beta chains below come from one sample, sequenced in a study of T cells in Graves' hyperthyroidism and ophthalmopathy. Regions amplified from RNA transcripts were the TCR beta CDR3 regions. Primed by the HTBI set, a first-round RT-PCR was run on the TCR CDR3. TCRdb passed the multiplex PCR reads through MiXCR, listing each CDR3 protein once. The profile covers fewer than 250,000 distinct CDR3 sequences, with about 25% appearing a single time and about 40% taken by the ten largest. Sequences were obtained from blood. Receptors were obtained from a woman in her 40s with Graves' ophthalmopathy.

The table lists this clonotype with many counts. The chain links TRBV7-8 to TRBJ2-7; 9 positions agree with TRBD1. The CDR3 runs to 15 residues. Germline CDR1 and CDR2: SGHVS and FQNEAQ. Trimming removed 2 bases from V and 4 bases from J; junction bases left unmatched: 6. DNA for the CDR3: TGTGCCAGCAGCTTATTGGCGACAGGGGGTTACGAGCAGTACTTC. It specifies CASSLLATGGYEQYF.

This clonotype was detected ten times or more. The CDR3 carries no conserved terminal phenylalanine or tryptophan, so it likely arises from a read error. This rearrangement joins TRBV7-9 to TRBJ2-5, with a weak D call TRBD2 (5 bases). The V end was cut by 5 bases, the J end by 4 bases, with 14 bases between. Germline V gene lookup returns CDR1 SEHNR and CDR2 FQNEAQ (reference sequence). The CDR3 consists of 14 residues. CDR3 sequence: CASSPLLAGETQYL. The CDR3 DNA sequence: TGTGCCAGCAGCCCACTCTTGGCGGGAGAGACCCAGTACCTC.

This clonotype was seen many times. The rearrangement joins TRBV12-3 or TRBV12-4 to TRBJ2-2; maybe TRBD1 (6 bases). Trimming left V 6 bases short and J 6 bases short, with 11 bases between. This CDR3 has 13 residues. CDR3 residues: CASSQNRAGELFF. Written as DNA, the CDR3 is TGTGCCAGCAGCCAGAACAGGGCCGGGGAGCTGTTTTTT.

The table lists this clonotype with many counts. The chain combines TRBV20-1 with TRBJ2-3; D ambiguous. The CDR3 is 11 amino acids. Germline V lookup: CDR1 DFQATT, CDR2 SNEGSKA (reference sequence). V was clipped by 3 bases and J by 0 bases, with 1 base between them. CDR3 loop: CSASSTDTQYF. CDR3 sequence (DNA): TGCAGTGCTAGTAGCACAGATACGCAGTATTTT.

The chain has TRBV6-5 and TRBJ2-1, with 13 positions matching TRBD2. The CDR3 runs 13 residues. Germline CDR1 MNHEY, CDR2 SVGAGI. Trimming cost V 5 bases and J 14 bases; bases outside gene matches: 6. The CDR3 loop is CASSRPTSGREFF. The CDR3 nucleotides read TGTGCCAGCAGTCGACCAACTAGCGGGAGGGAGTTCTTC.

In this sample, this clonotype turned up many times. The chain is built from TRBV28 and TRBJ2-7; 9 nucleotides line up with TRBD2. V was clipped by 5 bases and J by 7 bases; unmatched bases: 9. Germline V gene sequence: CDR1 MDHEN, CDR2 SYDVKM. This CDR3 contains 14 residues. Written as DNA, the CDR3 is TGTGCCAGCAGTATGCTAGCGGGACTTCGGGAGCAGTACTTC. Translation gives CASSMLAGLREQYF. Full variable domain (missing parts from reference TRBV28 and TRBJ2-7): DVKVTQSSRYLVKRTGEKVFLECVQDMDHENMFWYRQDPGLGLRLIYFSYDVKMKEKGDIPEGYSVSREKKERFSLILESASTNQTSMYLCASSMLAGLREQYFGPGTRLTVT.

This clonotype was observed a handful of times. The chain uses TRBV6-1 and TRBJ1-1; TRBD1 is a possible D gene (6 bases). The CDR3 contains 15 residues. Germline V gives CDR1 MNHNS, CDR2 SASEGT. Between the trimmed V and J ends, which lost 6 bases and 1 base, there was a span of 15 bases. Here the CDR3 reads CASRIHREGNTEAFF. In DNA, the CDR3 is TGTGCCAGCAGGATACACAGGGAAGGGAACACTGAAGCTTTCTTT.

This clonotype was seen many times. The V gene is TRBV27, the J gene TRBJ2-3; 13 bases match TRBD2. With V trimmed by 6 bases and J by 3 bases, 3 bases remained unmatched. CDR3 length: 15 residues. Germline V gene sequence: CDR1 MNHEY, CDR2 SMNVEV (reference sequence). For the CDR3, the DNA is TGTGCCAGCAGACTACTAGCGGGAGGGACAGATACGCAGTATTTT. Translation gives CASRLLAGGTDTQYF.

This clonotype was seen repeatedly, ten times or more. V gene TRBV12-3 or TRBV12-4 combines with J gene TRBJ2-7, with a weak D call TRBD1 (5 bases). The CDR3 totals 13 residues. The V and J ends lost 7 bases and 1 base respectively, with 11 bases between them. The CDR3 DNA is TGTGCCAGCAACCGTGGGGCGTCCTACGAGCAGTACTTC. Its protein product is CASNRGASYEQYF.

This rearrangement joins TRBV27 to TRBJ2-7; 7 bases map to TRBD2. This CDR3 region has 14 residues. Germline CDR1 MNHEY, CDR2 SMNVEV (reference sequence). V dropped 8 bases and J dropped 0; count of bases not matched to a gene: 7. Here the CDR3 DNA reads TGTGCCAGCCATGCTAGCGGAAGCTCCTACGAGCAGTACTTC. As protein: CASHASGSSYEQYF.

In regard to this clonotype: This may be a read error: a much more frequent sequence differs by one nucleotide. The chain uses TRBV4-1 and TRBJ2-3; 10 bases agree with TRBD2. The CDR3 has 17 amino acids. V was clipped by 4 bases and J by 3 bases; unmatched bases: 10. CDR1 and CDR2 from the germline V gene are MGHRA and YSYEKL. The CDR3 DNA reads as TGCGCCAGCAGCCTCAGACTAGCTAGCGGGGGAACAGATACGCAGTATTTT. As protein: CASSLRLASGGTDTQYF.

This clonotype appeared many times. At one of its ends the junction is not consistent with the germline gene, which may arise from a read error. V gene TRBV20-1 combines with J gene TRBJ2-7; no clear D gene. CDR3 size: 12 residues. Germline V lookup: CDR1 DFQATT, CDR2 SNEGSKA (reference sequence). CDR3 sequence: CSAPWRSSEQYF. The CDR3 DNA is TGCAGTGCTCCCTGGCGGTCCTCCGAGCAGTACTTC.

This clonotype was counted ten times or more. The chain recombines TRBV19 with TRBJ2-6; D remains ambiguous. Germline CDR1 LNHDA, CDR2 SQIVND (reference sequence). CDR3 length: 16 residues. Deletions cut 8 bases from V and 0 bases from J, with 14 bases between. CDR3 loop: CASREGRYSGANVLTF. In nucleotides, the CDR3 is TGTGCCAGTCGTGAAGGACGCTACTCTGGGGCCAACGTCCTGACTTTC.

In this sample, this clonotype turned up many times. This chain links TRBV27 with TRBJ1-1, with a possible D match to TRBD1 (6 bases). Germline V lookup: CDR1 MNHEY, CDR2 SMNVEV (reference sequence). V dropped 0 bases and J dropped 0 bases, with 14 bases sitting between them. The CDR3 loop spans 17 amino acids. The CDR3 reads CASSLSPAEGVNTEAFF. In DNA form, the CDR3 reads TGTGCCAGCAGTTTATCGCCGGCCGAGGGGGTGAACACTGAAGCTTTCTTT.

In the case of this clonotype: A much larger clonotype is one base distant, so this may be a read error. The J gene is TRBJ1-1, the V gene TRBV4-1, with 7 bases identical to TRBD1. CDR1 MGHRA and CDR2 YSYEKL come from the germline V gene. The CDR3 runs to 15 residues. The CDR3 region has the DNA TGCGCCAGCAGCCAAACAGAACAGGGGTACACTGAAGCTTCCTTT. This translates into CASSQTEQGYTEASF.

This clonotype was recorded many times. The chain is built from TRBV18 and TRBJ2-3; 7 bases match TRBD2. The germline V gene has CDR1 KGHSH and CDR2 LQKENI. This CDR3 has 14 amino acids. With V trimmed by 5 bases and J by 3 bases, 5 bases remained unmatched. The CDR3 DNA reads TGTGCCAGCTCAACCGGACTAGTTACAGATACGCAGTATTTT. This gives the protein CASSTGLVTDTQYF.

The J gene is TRBJ2-7, the V gene TRBV20-1, with unresolved D. The germline V gene encodes CDR1 DFQATT and CDR2 SNEGSKA (reference sequence). The CDR3 totals 13 residues. The ends were cut back, 3 bases at V and 1 base at J, with 10 bases in the middle. The DNA for the CDR3 is TGCAGTGCTAGCCACCCGGTTTCCTACGAGCAGTACTTC. Its translation: CSASHPVSYEQYF.

The V call is TRBV12-3 or TRBV12-4, the J call TRBJ2-5, with 7 bases identical to TRBD2. The V segment lost 5 bases and the J segment 1 base; nucleotides outside the gene matches: 7. CDR3 length: 15 residues. The CDR3 DNA reads as TGTGCCAGCAGTCAGCTAGCGGATTCCCAAGAGACCCAGTACTTC. Translation: CASSQLADSQETQYF.

This clonotype appeared many times. This chain connects TRBV27 to TRBJ2-5, with 7 bases matching TRBD2. With V trimmed by 6 bases and J by 5 bases, 12 bases remained unmatched. The CDR3 consists of 15 residues. Germline loops: CDR1 MNHEY, CDR2 SMNVEV (reference sequence). The CDR3 nucleotides are TGTGCCAGCAGACCTACGCGGGAGATGGTCGAGACCCAGTACTTC. Translation gives CASRPTREMVETQYF.